The clone carrying this T cell receptor (beta chain) was picked up a small number of times. This sample was taken from a study of control samples from healthy donors and cancer patients. Sequencing was performed with immunoSEQ multiplex PCR; in TCRdb, only in-frame clones are kept and a portion is missing. There are roughly 90,000 clones in the sample; approximately 88% occur only once, and roughly a tenth lies in the top ten. After removal of 3 bases from V and 2 bases from J, the junction contained 9 bases not matched to a gene. Germline V lookup: CDR1 SGDLS, CDR2 YYNGEE. The CDR3 sequence is 17 residues long.

This TCR came from a woman aged 45-60 years with colorectal cancer. What was sequenced was PBMCs. The genes are TRBV9 and TRBJ2-7; 12 bases match TRBD2. CDR3 in DNA: TGTGCCAGCAGCGGTCGACTAGCGGGGGCACTCACCTACGAGCAGTACGTC. Protein product: CASSGRLAGALTYEQYV.